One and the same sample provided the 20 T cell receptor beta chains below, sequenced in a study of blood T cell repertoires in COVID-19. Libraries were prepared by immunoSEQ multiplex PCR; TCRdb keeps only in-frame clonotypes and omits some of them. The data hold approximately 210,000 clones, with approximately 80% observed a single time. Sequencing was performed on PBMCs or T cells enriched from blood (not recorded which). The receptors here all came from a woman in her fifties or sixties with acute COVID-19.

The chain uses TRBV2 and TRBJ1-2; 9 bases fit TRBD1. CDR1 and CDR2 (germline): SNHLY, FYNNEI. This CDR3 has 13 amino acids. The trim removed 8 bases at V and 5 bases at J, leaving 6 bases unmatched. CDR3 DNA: TGTGCCAGCGGTCCCGGGACAGGGTATGGCTACACCTTC. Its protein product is CASGPGTGYGYTF.

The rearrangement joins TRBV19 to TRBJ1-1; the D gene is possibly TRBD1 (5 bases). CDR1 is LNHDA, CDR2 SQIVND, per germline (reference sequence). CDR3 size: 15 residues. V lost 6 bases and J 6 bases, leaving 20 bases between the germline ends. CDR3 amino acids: CASREHQGGRAEAFF. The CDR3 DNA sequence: TGTGCCAGTAGAGAACATCAGGGAGGGAGAGCTGAAGCTTTCTTT.

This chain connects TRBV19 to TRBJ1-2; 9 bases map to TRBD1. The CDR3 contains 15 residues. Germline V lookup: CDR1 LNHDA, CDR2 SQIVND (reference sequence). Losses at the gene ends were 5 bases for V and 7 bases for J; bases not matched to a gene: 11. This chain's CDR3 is CASSLSGQGMSGYTF. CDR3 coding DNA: TGTGCCAGTAGTCTTTCGGGACAGGGCATGAGTGGCTACACCTTC.

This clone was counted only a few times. CDR3 sequence reads: CASSLGAGSYNEQFF. DNA for the CDR3: TGTGCCAGCAGTTTAGGAGCTGGGTCCTACAATGAGCAGTTCTTC. The chain combines TRBV28 with TRBJ2-1; no definite D call. Trimming took 2 bases from V and 1 from J, leaving 9 bases between them. This CDR3 region has 15 residues. Per germline, CDR1 MDHEN and CDR2 SYDVKM.

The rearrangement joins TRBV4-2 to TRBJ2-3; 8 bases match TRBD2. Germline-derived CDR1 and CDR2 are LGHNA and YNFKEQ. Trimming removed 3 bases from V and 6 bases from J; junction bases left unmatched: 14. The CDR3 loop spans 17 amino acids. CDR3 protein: CASSHKTTSDREDTQYF. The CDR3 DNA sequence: TGTGCCAGCAGCCATAAAACGACTAGCGACCGCGAGGATACGCAGTATTTT.

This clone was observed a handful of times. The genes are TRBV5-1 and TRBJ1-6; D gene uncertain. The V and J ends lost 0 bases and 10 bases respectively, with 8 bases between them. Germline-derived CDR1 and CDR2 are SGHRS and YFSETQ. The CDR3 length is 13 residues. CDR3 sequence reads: CASSLALGSPLHF. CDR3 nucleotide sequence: TGCGCCAGCAGCTTGGCCCTTGGCTCACCCCTCCACTTT. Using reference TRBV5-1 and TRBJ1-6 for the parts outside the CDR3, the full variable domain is KAGVTQTPRYLIKTRGQQVTLSCSPISGHRSVSWYQQTPGQGLQFLFEYFSETQRNKGNFPGRFSGRQFSNSRSEMNVSTLELGDSALYLCASSLALGSPLHFGNGTRLTVT.

This CDR3 reads CASTPQGRTYNSPLHF. CDR3 nucleotides: TGTGCCAGCACCCCACAGGGGAGGACCTATAATTCACCCCTCCACTTT. This chain connects TRBV7-2 to TRBJ1-6, with 7 bases lining up with TRBD1. From germline, CDR1 is SGHTA and CDR2 FQGNSA. Germline trimming cut 7 bases from V and 2 bases from J; bases unmatched to any gene: 8. The CDR3 extends over 16 amino acids.

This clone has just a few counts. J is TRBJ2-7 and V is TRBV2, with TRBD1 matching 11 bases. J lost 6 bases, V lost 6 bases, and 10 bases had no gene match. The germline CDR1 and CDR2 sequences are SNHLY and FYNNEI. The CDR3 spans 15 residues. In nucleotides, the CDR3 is TGTGCCAGCAGACAGCCGGGACAGGGGGGTGGCGAGCAGTACTTC. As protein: CASRQPGQGGGEQYF.

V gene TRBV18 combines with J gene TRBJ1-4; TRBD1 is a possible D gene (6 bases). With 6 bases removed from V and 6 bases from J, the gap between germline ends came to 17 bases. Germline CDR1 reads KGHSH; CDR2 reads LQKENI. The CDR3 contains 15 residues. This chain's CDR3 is CASSEQQGDYEKLFF. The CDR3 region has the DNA TGTGCCAGCTCGGAACAACAGGGCGACTATGAAAAACTGTTTTTT.

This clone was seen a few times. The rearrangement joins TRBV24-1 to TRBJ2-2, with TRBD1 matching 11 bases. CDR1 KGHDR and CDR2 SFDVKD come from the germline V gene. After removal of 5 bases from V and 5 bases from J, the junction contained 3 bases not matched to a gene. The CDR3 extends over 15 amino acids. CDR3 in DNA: TGTGCCACCAGTGTCGGGACAGGGGGAACCGGGGAGCTGTTTTTT. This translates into CATSVGTGGTGELFF.

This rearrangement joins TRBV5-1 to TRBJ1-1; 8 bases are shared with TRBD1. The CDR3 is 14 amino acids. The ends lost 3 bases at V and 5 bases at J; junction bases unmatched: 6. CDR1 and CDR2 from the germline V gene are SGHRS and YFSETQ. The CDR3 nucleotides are TGCGCCAGCAGCTGGACAGGGTTGGGGACTGAAGCTTTCTTT. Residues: CASSWTGLGTEAFF.

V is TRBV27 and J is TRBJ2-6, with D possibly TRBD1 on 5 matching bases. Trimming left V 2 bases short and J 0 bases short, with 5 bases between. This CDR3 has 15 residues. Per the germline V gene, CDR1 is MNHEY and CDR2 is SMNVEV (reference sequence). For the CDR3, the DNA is TGTGCCAGCAGTTTAAGGGGCTCTGGGGCCAACGTCCTGACTTTC. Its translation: CASSLRGSGANVLTF.

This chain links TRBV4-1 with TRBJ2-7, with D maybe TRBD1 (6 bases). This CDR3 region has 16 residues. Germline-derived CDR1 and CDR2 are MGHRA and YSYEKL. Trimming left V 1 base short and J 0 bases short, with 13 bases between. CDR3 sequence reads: CASSQAFGQSSYEQYF. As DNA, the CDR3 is TGCGCCAGCAGCCAAGCTTTCGGACAGAGCTCCTACGAGCAGTACTTC.

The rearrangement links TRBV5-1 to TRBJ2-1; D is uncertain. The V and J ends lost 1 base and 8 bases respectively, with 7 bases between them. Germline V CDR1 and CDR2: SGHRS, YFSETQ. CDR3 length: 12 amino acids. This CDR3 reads CASSLFSHEQFF. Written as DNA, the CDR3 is TGCGCCAGCAGCTTGTTCTCTCATGAGCAGTTCTTC.

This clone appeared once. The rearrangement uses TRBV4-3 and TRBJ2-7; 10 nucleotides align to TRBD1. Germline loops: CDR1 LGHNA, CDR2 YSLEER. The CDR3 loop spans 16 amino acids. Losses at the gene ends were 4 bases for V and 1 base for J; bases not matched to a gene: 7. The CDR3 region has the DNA TGCGCCAGCAGCCGGACCCCGGGACAGGGGTCCTACGAGCAGTACTTC. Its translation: CASSRTPGQGSYEQYF.

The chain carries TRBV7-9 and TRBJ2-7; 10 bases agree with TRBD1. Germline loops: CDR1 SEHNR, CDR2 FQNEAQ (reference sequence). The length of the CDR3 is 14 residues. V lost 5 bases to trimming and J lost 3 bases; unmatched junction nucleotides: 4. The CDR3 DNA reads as TGTGCCAGCAGCGCAGGACAGGGGGGCTACGAGCAGTACTTC. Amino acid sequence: CASSAGQGGYEQYF.

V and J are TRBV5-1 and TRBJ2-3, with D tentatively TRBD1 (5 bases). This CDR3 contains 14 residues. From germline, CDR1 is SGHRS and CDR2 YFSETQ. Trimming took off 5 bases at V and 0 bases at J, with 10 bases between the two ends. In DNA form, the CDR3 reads TGCGCCAGCAGGACAGCCACTAGCACAGATACGCAGTATTTT. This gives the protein CASRTATSTDTQYF.

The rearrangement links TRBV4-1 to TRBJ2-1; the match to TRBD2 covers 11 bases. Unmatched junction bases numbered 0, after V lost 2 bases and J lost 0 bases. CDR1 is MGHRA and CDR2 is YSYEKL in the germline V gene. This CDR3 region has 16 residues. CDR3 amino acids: CASSQTSGSSYNEQFF. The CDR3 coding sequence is TGCGCCAGCAGCCAAACTAGCGGGAGCTCCTACAATGAGCAGTTCTTC.

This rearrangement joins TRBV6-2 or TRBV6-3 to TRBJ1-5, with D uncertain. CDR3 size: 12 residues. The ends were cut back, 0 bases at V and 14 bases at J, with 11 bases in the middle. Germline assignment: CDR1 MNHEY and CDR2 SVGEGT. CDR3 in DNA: TGTGCCAGCAGTTACTCTGGAGCCCTGAAGCATTTT. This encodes CASSYSGALKHF.

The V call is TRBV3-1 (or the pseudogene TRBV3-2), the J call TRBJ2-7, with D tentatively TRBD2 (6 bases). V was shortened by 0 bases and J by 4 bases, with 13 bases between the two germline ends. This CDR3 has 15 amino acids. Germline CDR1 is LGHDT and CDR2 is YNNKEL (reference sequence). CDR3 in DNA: TGTGCCAGCAGCCAAGATGGGGGGAGACCTTACGAGCAGTACTTC. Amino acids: CASSQDGGRPYEQYF.